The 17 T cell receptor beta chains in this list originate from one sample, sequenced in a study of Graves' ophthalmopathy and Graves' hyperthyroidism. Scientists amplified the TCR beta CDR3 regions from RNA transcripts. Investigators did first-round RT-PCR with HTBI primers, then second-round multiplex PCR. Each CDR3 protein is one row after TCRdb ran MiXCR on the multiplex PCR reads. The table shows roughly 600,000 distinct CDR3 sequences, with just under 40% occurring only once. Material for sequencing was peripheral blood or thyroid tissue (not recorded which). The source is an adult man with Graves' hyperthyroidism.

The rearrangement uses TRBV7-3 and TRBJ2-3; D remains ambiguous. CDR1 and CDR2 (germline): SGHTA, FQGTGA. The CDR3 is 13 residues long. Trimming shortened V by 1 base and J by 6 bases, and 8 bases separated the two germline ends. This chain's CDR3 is CASSLNLDDTQYF. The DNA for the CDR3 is TGTGCCAGCAGCTTAAATTTAGACGATACGCAGTATTTT.

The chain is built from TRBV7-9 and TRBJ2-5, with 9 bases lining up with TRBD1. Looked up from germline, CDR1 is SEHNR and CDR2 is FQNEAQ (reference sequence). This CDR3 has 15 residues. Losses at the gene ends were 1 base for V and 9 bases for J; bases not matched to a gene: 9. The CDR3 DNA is TGTGCCAGCAGCTTAGGGGGACAGGGATATCAGCCCCAGTACTTC. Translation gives CASSLGGQGYQPQYF.

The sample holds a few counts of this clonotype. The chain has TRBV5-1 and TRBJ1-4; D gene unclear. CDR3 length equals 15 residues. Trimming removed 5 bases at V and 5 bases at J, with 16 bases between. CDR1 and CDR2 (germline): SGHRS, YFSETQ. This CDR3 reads CASRSTGAVNEKLFF. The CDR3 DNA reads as TGCGCCAGCAGATCGACCGGAGCAGTGAATGAAAAACTGTTTTTT.

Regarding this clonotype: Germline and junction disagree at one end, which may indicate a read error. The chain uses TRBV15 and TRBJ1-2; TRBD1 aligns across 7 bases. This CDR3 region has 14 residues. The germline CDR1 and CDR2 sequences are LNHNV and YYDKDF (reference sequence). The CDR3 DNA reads TGTGCCACCAGCAGCGACAGGGCCTACTGTGGCTACGCCTTC. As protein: CATSSDRAYCGYAF.

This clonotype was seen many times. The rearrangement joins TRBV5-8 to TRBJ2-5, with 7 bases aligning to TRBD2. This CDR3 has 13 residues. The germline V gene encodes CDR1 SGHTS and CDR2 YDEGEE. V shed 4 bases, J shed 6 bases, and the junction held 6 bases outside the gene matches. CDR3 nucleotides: TGTGCCAGCAGCGACCGACTAGCCAAGACCCAGTACTTC. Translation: CASSDRLAKTQYF.

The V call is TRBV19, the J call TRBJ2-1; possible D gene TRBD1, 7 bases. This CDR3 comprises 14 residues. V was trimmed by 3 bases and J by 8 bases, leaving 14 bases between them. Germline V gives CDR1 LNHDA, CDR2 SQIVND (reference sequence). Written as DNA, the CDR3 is TGTGCCAGTAGTATTGGTCAGGGGGGCGATGAGCAGTTCTTC. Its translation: CASSIGQGGDEQFF.

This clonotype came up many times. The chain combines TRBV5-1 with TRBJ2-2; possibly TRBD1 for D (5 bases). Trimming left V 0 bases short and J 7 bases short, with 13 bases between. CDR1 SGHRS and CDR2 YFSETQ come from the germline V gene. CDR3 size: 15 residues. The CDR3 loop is CASSLGRARSGELFF. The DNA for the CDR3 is TGCGCCAGCAGCTTGGGCAGGGCGAGGAGCGGGGAGCTGTTTTTT.

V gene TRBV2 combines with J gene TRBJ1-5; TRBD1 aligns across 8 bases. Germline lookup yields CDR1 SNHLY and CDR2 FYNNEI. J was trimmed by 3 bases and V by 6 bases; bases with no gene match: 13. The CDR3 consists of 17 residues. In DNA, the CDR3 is TGTGCCAGCAGCCCGAGGCAGGGGGCGCCGTTCAATCAGCCCCAGCATTTT. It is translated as CASSPRQGAPFNQPQHF.

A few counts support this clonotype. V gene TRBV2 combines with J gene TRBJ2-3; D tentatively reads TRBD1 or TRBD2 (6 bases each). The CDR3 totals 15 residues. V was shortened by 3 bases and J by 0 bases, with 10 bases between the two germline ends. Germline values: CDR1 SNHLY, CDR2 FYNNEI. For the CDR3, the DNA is TGTGCCAGCAGTGAGGGGGGCCCTAGCACAGATACGCAGTATTTT. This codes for CASSEGGPSTDTQYF.

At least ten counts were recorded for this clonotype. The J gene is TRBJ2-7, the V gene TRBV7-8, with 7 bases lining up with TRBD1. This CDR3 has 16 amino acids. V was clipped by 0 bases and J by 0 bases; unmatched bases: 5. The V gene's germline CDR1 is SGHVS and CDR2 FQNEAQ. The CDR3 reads CASSLARDSYSYEQYF. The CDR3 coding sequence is TGTGCCAGCAGCTTAGCTAGGGACAGCTACTCCTACGAGCAGTACTTC.

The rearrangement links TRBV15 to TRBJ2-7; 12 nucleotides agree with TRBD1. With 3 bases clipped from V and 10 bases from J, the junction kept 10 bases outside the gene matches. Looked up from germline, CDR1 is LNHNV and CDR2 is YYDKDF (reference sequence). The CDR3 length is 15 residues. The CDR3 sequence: CATSSSGTGGAGQYF. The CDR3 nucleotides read TGTGCCACCAGCAGCTCTGGGACAGGGGGCGCGGGACAGTACTTC.

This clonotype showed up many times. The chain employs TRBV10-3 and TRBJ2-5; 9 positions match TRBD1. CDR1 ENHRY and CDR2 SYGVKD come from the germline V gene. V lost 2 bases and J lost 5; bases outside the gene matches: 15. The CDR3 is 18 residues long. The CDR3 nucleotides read TGTGCCATCAGTGAGGGGACAGGGAAACGGACTAGAGGGGAGACCCAGTACTTC. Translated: CAISEGTGKRTRGETQYF.

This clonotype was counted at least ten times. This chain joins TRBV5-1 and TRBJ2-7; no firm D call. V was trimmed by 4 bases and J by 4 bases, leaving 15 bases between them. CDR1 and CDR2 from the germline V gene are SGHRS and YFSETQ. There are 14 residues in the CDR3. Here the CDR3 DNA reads TGCGCCAGCAGCCCGGACGCAGGTCAGTACGAGCAGTACTTC. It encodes CASSPDAGQYEQYF. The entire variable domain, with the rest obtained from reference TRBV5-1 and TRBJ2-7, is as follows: KAGVTQTPRYLIKTRGQQVTLSCSPISGHRSVSWYQQTPGQGLQFLFEYFSETQRNKGNFPGRFSGRQFSNSRSEMNVSTLELGDSALYLCASSPDAGQYEQYFGPGTRLTVT.

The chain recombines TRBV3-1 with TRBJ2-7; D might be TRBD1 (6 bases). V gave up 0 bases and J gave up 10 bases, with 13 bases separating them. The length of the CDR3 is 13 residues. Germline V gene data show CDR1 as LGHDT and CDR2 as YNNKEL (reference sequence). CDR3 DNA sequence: TGTGCCAGCAGCCAAGATGGGACAACGGTACAGTACTTC. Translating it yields CASSQDGTTVQYF.

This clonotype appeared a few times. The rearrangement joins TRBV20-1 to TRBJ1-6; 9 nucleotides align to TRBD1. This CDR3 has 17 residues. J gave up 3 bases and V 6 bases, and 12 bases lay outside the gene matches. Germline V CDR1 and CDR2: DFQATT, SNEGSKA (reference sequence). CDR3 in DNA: TGCAGTGCCTTCCTGGGGACAGGGATTTTCTATAATTCACCCCTCCACTTT. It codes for CSAFLGTGIFYNSPLHF.

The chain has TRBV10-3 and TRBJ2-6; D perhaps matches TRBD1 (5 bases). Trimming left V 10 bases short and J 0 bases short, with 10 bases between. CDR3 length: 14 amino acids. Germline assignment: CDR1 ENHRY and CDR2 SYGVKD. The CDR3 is CATRVGSGANVLTF. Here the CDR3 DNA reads TGTGCCACCAGGGTAGGCTCTGGGGCCAACGTCCTGACTTTC.

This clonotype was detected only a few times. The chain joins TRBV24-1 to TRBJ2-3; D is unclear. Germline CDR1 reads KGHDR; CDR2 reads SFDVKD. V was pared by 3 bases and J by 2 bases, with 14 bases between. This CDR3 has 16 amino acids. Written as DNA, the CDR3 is TGTGCCACCAGTGATCCCGCCCCCAAGGCCACAGATACGCAGTATTTT. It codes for CATSDPAPKATDTQYF.